The 14 T cell receptor beta chains listed next were all sequenced from one sample in a study of vaccination and CD4 T cells after COVID-19. Antigens of these TCRs are unknown. Documented treatment: approximately nine-day PBMC culture with coronavirus spike peptide pools or control peptides (ViraFEST assay). Sequencing of the DNA from cultured CD4+ T cells was carried out with the Oncomine TCR Beta short-read assay. TCRdb analysed the PCR reads with MiXCR anew, one entry per CDR3 protein. The profile shows some 15,000 distinct CDR3 sequences, roughly 29% of them singletons. Sample: cultured CD4+ T cells from blood. All receptors come from a human donor with COVID-19.

The rearrangement joins TRBV5-1 to TRBJ1-5, with unresolved D. V dropped 0 bases and J dropped 4 bases, with 5 bases sitting between them. Looked up from germline, CDR1 is SGHRS and CDR2 is YFSETQ. The CDR3 contains 13 residues. The CDR3 DNA follows: TGCGCCAGCAGCTTGGATTATAATCAGCCCCAGCATTTT. Protein product: CASSLDYNQPQHF.

The rearrangement uses TRBV5-5 and TRBJ1-5; 8 bases agree with TRBD1. There are 18 residues in the CDR3. With V trimmed by 5 bases and J by 1 base, 14 bases remained unmatched. Germline CDR1 is SGHKS and CDR2 is YYEKEE (reference sequence). CDR3 loop: CASSPAADRDTSNQPQHF. The DNA for the CDR3 is TGTGCCAGCAGTCCCGCAGCGGACAGGGATACAAGCAATCAGCCCCAGCATTTT. Based on the CDR3 plus reference TRBV5-5 and TRBJ1-5, the full variable domain is DAGVTQSPTHLIKTRGQQVTLRCSPISGHKSVSWYQQVLGQGPQFIFQYYEKEERGRGNFPDRFSARQFPNYSSELNVNALLLGDSALYLCASSPAADRDTSNQPQHFGDGTRLSIL.

The chain combines TRBV25-1 with TRBJ2-6, with no clear D. Between the trimmed V and J ends, which lost 3 bases and 4 bases, there was a span of 10 bases. CDR1 MGHDK and CDR2 SYGVNS come from the germline V gene. The CDR3 has 15 residues. For the CDR3, the DNA is TGTGCCAGCAGTGACCCTTCCCCGGGGGCCAACGTCCTGACTTTC. This encodes CASSDPSPGANVLTF.

This clonotype appeared a few times. J is TRBJ1-1 and V is TRBV11-3; possibly TRBD1 for D (5 bases). The CDR3 totals 15 residues. Per germline, CDR1 SGHNT and CDR2 YENEEA. With 0 bases removed from V and 3 bases from J, the gap between germline ends came to 11 bases. The CDR3 coding sequence is TGTGCCAGCAGCTTAGATCCCGGGGGTGACACTGAAGCTTTCTTT. Its protein is CASSLDPGGDTEAFF.

The chain uses TRBV7-9 and TRBJ2-2, with 10 bases identical to TRBD1. Germline-derived CDR1 and CDR2 are SEHNR and FQNEAQ (reference sequence). V was clipped by 4 bases and J by 0 bases; unmatched bases: 14. The CDR3 is made up of 20 amino acids. The CDR3 spells CASSSTQRTGGFSNTGELFF. The CDR3 region has the DNA TGTGCCAGCAGCTCCACCCAGCGGACAGGGGGATTTTCGAACACCGGGGAGCTGTTTTTT.

The V call is TRBV11-3, the J call TRBJ2-2; D is uncertain. V dropped 4 bases and J dropped 7 bases, with 10 bases sitting between them. CDR1 SGHNT and CDR2 YENEEA come from the germline V gene. The CDR3 is 13 residues long. The CDR3 loop reads CASSSPRSGELFF. CDR3 nucleotides: TGTGCCAGCAGCTCCCCAAGGAGCGGGGAGCTGTTTTTT.

The rearrangement joins TRBV12-3 or TRBV12-4 to TRBJ1-4; no reliable D call. The CDR3 extends over 15 amino acids. V lost 4 bases, J lost 12 bases, and 21 bases lay in between. CDR3 sequence reads: CASSSRGIGMQELFF. CDR3 nucleotide sequence: TGTGCCAGCAGTTCCCGGGGTATAGGGATGCAGGAACTGTTTTTT.

This clonotype was recorded a few times. The chain couples TRBV30 to TRBJ1-6, with 8 bases aligning to TRBD1. The germline V gene has CDR1 GTSNPN and CDR2 SVGIG (reference sequence). There are 16 residues in the CDR3. J was trimmed by 1 base and V by 4 bases; bases with no gene match: 6. The CDR3 nucleotides are TGTGCCTGGAAACAGGGGGGAATATCCTATAATTCACCCCTCCACTTT. This sequence encodes CAWKQGGISYNSPLHF.

The chain couples TRBV5-1 to TRBJ2-3, with 11 positions matching TRBD2. V gave up 2 bases and J gave up 4 bases; unmatched junction bases: 15. The CDR3 runs 19 residues. Germline CDR1 and CDR2: SGHRS and YFSETQ. The CDR3 coding sequence is TGCGCCAGCAGCTTAACTAGCGGGGGCCCTAGCACAGTGGCAGATACGCAGTATTTT. Its translation: CASSLTSGGPSTVADTQYF.

This clonotype has more than one count but fewer than ten. The rearrangement links TRBV19 to TRBJ1-5; 8 bases match TRBD1. The germline V gene encodes CDR1 LNHDA and CDR2 SQIVND (reference sequence). This CDR3 spans 15 amino acids. V dropped 8 bases and J dropped 6; count of bases not matched to a gene: 12. In DNA form, the CDR3 reads TGTGCCAGTCAGTCCGGGACAGGAGCGGGTCAGCCCCAGCATTTT. Its protein product is CASQSGTGAGQPQHF.

The chain combines TRBV2 with TRBJ1-6, with D tentatively TRBD1 (5 bases). This CDR3 contains 17 residues. CDR1 SNHLY and CDR2 FYNNEI come from the germline V gene. Trimming took off 7 bases at V and 11 bases at J, with 27 bases between the two ends. Here the CDR3 reads CASTPRGRGAFLAPLHF. The CDR3 DNA reads TGTGCCAGCACCCCGCGGGGACGGGGCGCTTTTCTTGCACCCCTCCACTTT.

The chain joins TRBV7-8 to TRBJ2-5; D is undetermined. The V end lost 5 bases, the J end lost 9 bases, and 10 bases lay between the germline ends. Germline loops: CDR1 SGHVS, CDR2 FQNEAQ. This CDR3 contains 11 residues. CDR3 bases: TGTGCCAGCAGCAACTCAGGTCCCCAGTACTTC. Encoded protein: CASSNSGPQYF.

V is TRBV2 and J is TRBJ1-3, with 7 bases lining up with TRBD1. The CDR3 has 19 amino acids. V trimming: 3 bases; J trimming: 0 bases; junction bases outside the gene matches: 14. Germline lookup yields CDR1 SNHLY and CDR2 FYNNEI. In DNA form, the CDR3 reads TGTGCCAGCAGTGAGGGTCGGTGGCGAGGGACAGACTCTGGAAACACCATATATTTT. Translation: CASSEGRWRGTDSGNTIYF.

This clonotype has just a few counts. The chain has TRBV7-2 and TRBJ2-1, with 9 bases matching TRBD2. Per the germline V gene, CDR1 is SGHTA and CDR2 is FQGNSA. The trim removed 1 base at V and 2 bases at J, leaving 9 bases unmatched. The CDR3 runs to 18 residues. The CDR3 DNA sequence: TGTGCCAGCAGCTTAGTAGGTAGCGGGGGTGCTCCCTACAATGAGCAGTTCTTC. The encoded protein is CASSLVGSGGAPYNEQFF.